The present entry profiles one T cell receptor beta chain with its context. Sequencing used immunoSEQ v3. The method was immunoSEQ multiplex PCR; TCRdb's version includes in-frame clones alone and lacks a portion of them. The sample lists about 60,000 clones, about two thirds occurring once. This CDR3 contains 13 residues. CDR1 and CDR2 from the germline V gene are SQVTM and ANQGSEA. Trimming cost V 7 bases and J 0 bases; bases outside gene matches: 2. The sample comes from a study of TIL therapy for anti-PD-1-resistant metastatic lung cancer. Whole-study context: Median tumor PD-L1 proportion score was roughly 5.9%. Most patients had lung adenocarcinoma; a few tumors were EGFR-mutant, two ALK-rearranged; half smoked currently or formerly. Median tumor mutation burden was approximately 1.5 mutations per megabase.

Time point denoted: pre-treatment sample, taken before nivolumab and TIL therapy. Enrollment ran from 2017 to early 2020. The sequence came from a person between 25 and 80 years old with non-small cell lung cancer. The chain combines TRBV29-1 with TRBJ2-2; 7 bases line up with TRBD1. The sample here was blood, taken at baseline. CDR3: CSADRANTGELFF. Written as DNA, the CDR3 is TGCAGCGCCGACAGGGCGAACACCGGGGAGCTGTTTTTT.